This T cell receptor beta chain was recorded in a study of shared clonotypes between healthy human individuals. V lost 4 bases, J lost 5 bases, and 12 bases lay in between. This CDR3 spans 13 amino acids. Germline V gene sequence: CDR1 SGHRS, CDR2 YFSETQ. The data were produced by immunoSEQ multiplex PCR, yet TCRdb's version contains in-frame clones alone and is incomplete. Of 1.6 million or so clones listed, roughly 98.5% are singletons. This chain links TRBV5-1 with TRBJ1-1; D is ambiguous. This TCR came from a young man in good health. Source material: naive CD4+ T cells sorted from blood. Subset of the sample: CD45RA+ positively selected. CDR3 sequence (DNA): TGCGCCAGCAGCCGGGTCCCCGGGACTGAAGCTTTCTTT. This gives the protein CASSRVPGTEAFF.